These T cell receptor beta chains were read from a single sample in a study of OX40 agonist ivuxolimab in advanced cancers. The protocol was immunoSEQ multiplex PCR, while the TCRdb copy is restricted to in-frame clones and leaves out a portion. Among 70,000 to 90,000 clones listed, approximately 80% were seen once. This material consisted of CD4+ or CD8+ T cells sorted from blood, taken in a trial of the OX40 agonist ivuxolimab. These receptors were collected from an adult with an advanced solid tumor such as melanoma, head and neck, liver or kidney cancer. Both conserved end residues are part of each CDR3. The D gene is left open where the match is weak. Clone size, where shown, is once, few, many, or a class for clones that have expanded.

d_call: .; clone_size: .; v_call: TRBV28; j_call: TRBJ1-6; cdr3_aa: CATRQSSYNSPLHF; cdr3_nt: TGTGCCACTAGACAGAGCTCCTATAATTCACCCCTCCACTTT
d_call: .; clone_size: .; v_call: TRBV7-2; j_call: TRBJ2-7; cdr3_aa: CASSPTDSSGTYEQYF; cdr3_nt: TGTGCCAGCAGCCCGACCGACTCATCTGGGACCTACGAGCAGTACTTC
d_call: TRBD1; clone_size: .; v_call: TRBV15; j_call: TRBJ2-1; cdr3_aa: CATSFPPPRGSSYNEQFF; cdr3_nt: TGTGCCACCAGCTTTCCCCCGCCCAGGGGGAGCTCCTACAATGAGCAGTTCTTC
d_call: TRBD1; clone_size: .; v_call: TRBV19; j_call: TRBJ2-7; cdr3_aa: CASSIQGAIFEQYF; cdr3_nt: TGTGCCAGTAGTATACAGGGGGCCATATTCGAGCAGTACTTC
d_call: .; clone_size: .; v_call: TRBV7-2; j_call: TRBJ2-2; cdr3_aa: CASSLYAGAATGELFF; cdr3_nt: TGTGCCAGCAGCTTATATGCAGGGGCGGCCACCGGGGAGCTGTTTTTT
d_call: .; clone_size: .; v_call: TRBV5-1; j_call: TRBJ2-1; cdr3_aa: CASSLVASAYNEQFF; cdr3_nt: TGCGCCAGCAGCTTGGTGGCTAGCGCCTACAATGAGCAGTTCTTC
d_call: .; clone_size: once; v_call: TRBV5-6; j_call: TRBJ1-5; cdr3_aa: CASTYSGAGSNQPQHF; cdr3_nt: TGTGCCAGCACCTACTCTGGGGCTGGTAGCAATCAGCCCCAGCATTTT
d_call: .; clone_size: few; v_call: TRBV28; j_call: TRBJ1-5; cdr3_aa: CASSPQGEGGPQHF; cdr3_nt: TGTGCCAGCAGTCCCCAGGGAGAAGGGGGGCCCCAGCATTTT
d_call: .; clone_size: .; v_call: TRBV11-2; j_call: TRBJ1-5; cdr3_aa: CASSLELGVNQPQHF; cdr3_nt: TGTGCCAGCAGCTTAGAGCTAGGGGTCAATCAGCCCCAGCATTTT
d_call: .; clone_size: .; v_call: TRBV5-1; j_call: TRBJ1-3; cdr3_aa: CASSLGQVNSGNTIYF; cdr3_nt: TGCGCCAGCAGCTTGGGGCAGGTTAACTCTGGAAACACCATATATTTT
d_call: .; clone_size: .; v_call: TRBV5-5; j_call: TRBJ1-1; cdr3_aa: CASRGLPWANTEAFF; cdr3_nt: TGTGCCAGCCGGGGACTCCCCTGGGCGAACACTGAAGCTTTCTTT
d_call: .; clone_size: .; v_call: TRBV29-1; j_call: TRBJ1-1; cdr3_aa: CSVDTSNEAFF; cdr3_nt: TGCAGCGTGGACACAAGTAATGAAGCTTTCTTT
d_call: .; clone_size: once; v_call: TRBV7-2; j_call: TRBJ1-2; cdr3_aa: CASSALKEGYTF; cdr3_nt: TGTGCCAGCAGCGCACTTAAGGAAGGCTACACCTTC
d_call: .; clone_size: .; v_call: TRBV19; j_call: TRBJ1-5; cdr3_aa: CASSAVTPDQPQHF; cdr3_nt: TGTGCCAGTTCCGCCGTGACGCCGGATCAGCCCCAGCATTTT
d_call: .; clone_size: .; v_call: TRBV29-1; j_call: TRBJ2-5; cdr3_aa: CSVRTVEETQYF; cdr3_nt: TGCAGCGTTAGGACTGTCGAAGAGACCCAGTACTTC
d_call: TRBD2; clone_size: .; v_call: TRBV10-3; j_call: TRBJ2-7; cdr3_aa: CAISERSGVSYEQYF; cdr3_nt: TGTGCCATCAGTGAAAGAAGCGGGGTTTCCTACGAGCAGTACTTC
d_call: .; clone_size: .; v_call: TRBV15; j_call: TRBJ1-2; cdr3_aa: CATSQDGYGYTF; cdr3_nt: TGTGCCACCAGCCAAGATGGCTATGGCTACACCTTC
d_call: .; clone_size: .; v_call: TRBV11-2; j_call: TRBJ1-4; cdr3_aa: CASSAWDTTTNEKLFF; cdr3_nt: TGTGCCAGCAGCGCCTGGGACACAACAACTAATGAAAAACTGTTTTTT
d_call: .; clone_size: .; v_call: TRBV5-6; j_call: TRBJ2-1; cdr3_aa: CASSLSNEQFF; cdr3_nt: TGTGCCAGCAGCTTGTCGAATGAGCAGTTCTTC
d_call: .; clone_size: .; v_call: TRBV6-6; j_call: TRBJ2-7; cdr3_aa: CASGSWEGGEQYF; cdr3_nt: TGTGCCAGCGGGTCCTGGGAGGGGGGCGAGCAGTACTTC
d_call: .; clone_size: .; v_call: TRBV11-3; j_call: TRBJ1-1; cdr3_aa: CASSLLGAGTEAFF; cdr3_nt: TGTGCCAGCAGCTTATTGGGGGCGGGAACTGAAGCTTTCTTT
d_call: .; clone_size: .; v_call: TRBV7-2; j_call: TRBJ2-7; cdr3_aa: CASSSNRVEQYF; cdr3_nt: TGTGCCAGCAGCTCGAACAGGGTCGAGCAGTACTTC
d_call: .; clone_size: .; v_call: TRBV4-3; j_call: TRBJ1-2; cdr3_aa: CASSQDSIRPDYGYTF; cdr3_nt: TGCGCCAGCAGCCAAGATAGTATCAGGCCAGACTATGGCTACACCTTC
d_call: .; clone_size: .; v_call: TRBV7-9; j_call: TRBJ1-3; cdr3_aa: CASSSSTGSSSGNTIYF; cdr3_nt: TGTGCCAGCAGCTCGTCGACAGGATCTAGCTCTGGAAACACCATATATTTT
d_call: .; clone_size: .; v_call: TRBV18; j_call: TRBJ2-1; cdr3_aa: CASSGEYNEQFF; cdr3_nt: TGTGCCAGCTCCGGGGAATACAATGAGCAGTTCTTC
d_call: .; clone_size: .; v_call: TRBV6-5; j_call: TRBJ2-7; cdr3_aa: CASSYSDRSEQYF; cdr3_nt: TGTGCCAGCAGTTACTCAGACAGGAGCGAGCAGTACTTC
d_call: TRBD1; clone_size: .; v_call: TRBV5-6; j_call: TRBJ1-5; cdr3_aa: CASSLQGNNQPQHF; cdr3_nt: TGTGCCAGCAGCTTACAGGGGAACAATCAGCCCCAGCATTTT
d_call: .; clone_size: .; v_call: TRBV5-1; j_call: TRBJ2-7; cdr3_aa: CASSLKDGSNSYEQYF; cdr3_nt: TGCGCCAGCAGCTTGAAGGACGGCTCGAACTCCTACGAGCAGTACTTC
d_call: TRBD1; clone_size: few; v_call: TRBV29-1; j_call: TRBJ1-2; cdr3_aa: CSVPPTGQYYGYTF; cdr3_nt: TGCAGCGTCCCCCCGACGGGACAGTACTATGGCTACACCTTC
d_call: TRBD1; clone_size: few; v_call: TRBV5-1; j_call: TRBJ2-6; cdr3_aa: CASSIRDRGRAGANVLTF; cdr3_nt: TGCGCCAGCAGCATACGGGACAGGGGACGAGCTGGGGCCAACGTCCTGACTTTC
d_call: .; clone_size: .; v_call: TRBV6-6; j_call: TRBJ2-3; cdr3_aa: CASSYLVTDTQYF; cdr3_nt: TGTGCCAGCAGTTACCTGGTCACAGATACGCAGTATTTT
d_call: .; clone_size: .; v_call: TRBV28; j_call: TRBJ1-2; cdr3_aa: CASSLYRDVYGYTF; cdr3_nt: TGTGCCAGCAGTTTATACCGGGACGTCTATGGCTACACCTTC
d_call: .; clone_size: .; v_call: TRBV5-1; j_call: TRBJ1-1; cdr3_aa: CASSYVGATEAFF; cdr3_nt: TGCGCCAGCAGTTACGTGGGGGCCACTGAAGCTTTCTTT
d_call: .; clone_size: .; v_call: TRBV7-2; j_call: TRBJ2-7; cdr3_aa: CASSATVSYEQYF; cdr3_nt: TGTGCCAGCAGCGCGACGGTCTCCTACGAGCAGTACTTC
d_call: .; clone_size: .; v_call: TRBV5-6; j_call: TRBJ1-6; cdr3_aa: CASSLRGSYNSPLHF; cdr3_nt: TGTGCCAGCAGCTTGCGGGGATCCTATAATTCACCCCTCCACTTT
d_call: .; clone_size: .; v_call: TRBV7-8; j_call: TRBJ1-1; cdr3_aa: CASSSTGMNTEAFF; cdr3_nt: TGTGCCAGCAGCTCAACAGGGATGAACACTGAAGCTTTCTTT
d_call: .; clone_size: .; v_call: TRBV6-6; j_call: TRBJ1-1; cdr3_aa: CASSYSTGGDTEAFF; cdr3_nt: TGTGCCAGCAGTTACTCCACGGGAGGGGACACTGAAGCTTTCTTT
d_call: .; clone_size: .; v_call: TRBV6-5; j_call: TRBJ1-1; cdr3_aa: CASTDSFQGAFF; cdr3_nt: TGTGCCAGCACCGACAGCTTTCAAGGAGCTTTCTTT
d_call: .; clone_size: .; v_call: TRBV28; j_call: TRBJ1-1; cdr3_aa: CASSLPGDMNTEAFF; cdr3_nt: TGTGCCAGCAGTTTGCCAGGGGACATGAACACTGAAGCTTTCTTT
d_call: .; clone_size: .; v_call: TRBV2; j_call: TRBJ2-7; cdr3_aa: CASSVTLGQNYEQYF; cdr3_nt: TGTGCCAGCAGTGTTACTTTAGGGCAGAACTACGAGCAGTACTTC
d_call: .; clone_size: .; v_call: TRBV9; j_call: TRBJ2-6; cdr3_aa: CASSVGDSGANVLTF; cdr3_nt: TGTGCCAGCAGCGTAGGAGACTCTGGGGCCAACGTCCTGACTTTC
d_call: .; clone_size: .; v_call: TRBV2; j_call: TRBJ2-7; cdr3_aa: CASSEWGQPTLYEQYF; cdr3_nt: TGTGCCAGCAGTGAATGGGGCCAGCCGACGTTATACGAGCAGTACTTC
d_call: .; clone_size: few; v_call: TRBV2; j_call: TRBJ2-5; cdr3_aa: CASSEQTGNRETQYF; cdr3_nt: TGTGCCAGCAGTGAACAGACCGGTAATCGGGAGACCCAGTACTTC
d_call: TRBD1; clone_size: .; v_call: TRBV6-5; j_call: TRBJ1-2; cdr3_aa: CASGRGRGDYGYTF; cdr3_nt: TGTGCCAGCGGCAGGGGGCGCGGTGACTATGGCTACACCTTC
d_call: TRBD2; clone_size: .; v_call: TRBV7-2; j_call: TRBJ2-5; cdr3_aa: CASSLAAGVETQYF; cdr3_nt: TGTGCCAGCAGCTTAGCGGCGGGAGTGGAGACCCAGTACTTC
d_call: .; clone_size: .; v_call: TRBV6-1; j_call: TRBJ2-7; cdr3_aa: CASKAGTKSSYEQYF; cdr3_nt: TGTGCCAGCAAGGCCGGGACAAAGAGCTCCTACGAGCAGTACTTC